The present T cell receptor (beta chain) was sequenced within a study of Graves' ophthalmopathy and Graves' hyperthyroidism. Overall study context: The authors collected peripheral blood at initial diagnosis, before any treatment.

RNA transcripts yielded amplified TCR beta CDR3 regions. The workflow started with a first-round RT-PCR run with HTBI primers and then moved on to a second-round multiplex PCR. Each CDR3 protein is one row after TCRdb ran MiXCR on the multiplex PCR reads. The sample records about 700,000 distinct CDR3 sequences, around 40% being singletons. The germline V gene has CDR1 SGHDN and CDR2 FVKESK. Trimming shortened V by 4 bases and J by 6 bases, and 13 bases separated the two germline ends. This CDR3 has 13 amino acids. No donor had other autoimmune disease, uncontrolled infection, pregnancy or lactation. The table lists this clonotype with many counts.

The receptor was isolated from an adult man with Graves' ophthalmopathy. J is TRBJ2-7 and V is TRBV14; D might be TRBD1 (6 bases). Sequencing used peripheral blood. The CDR3 DNA reads as TGTGCCAGCAGCCGCCCCAGGGGCGGCGAGCAGTACTTC. Translated: CASSRPRGGEQYF.